Following are 18 T cell receptor beta chains from one sample sequenced in a study of shared clonotypes between healthy human individuals. Assay: immunoSEQ multiplex PCR; the TCRdb copy retains only in-frame clones and omits some. The profile covers 2 million to 2.5 million clones, with roughly 93% appearing a single time and about 0.38% taken by the ten largest. What was sequenced was naive CD4+ T cells from PBMCs. Subset reported: CD45RA+ positively selected. These receptors were taken from a man younger than 35 in good health. Some clones in this sample may be carry-over from other donors' samples.

Of note for this clone: Other DNA sequences in this specimen translate into the identical CDR3. The rearrangement joins TRBV28 to TRBJ1-2; D is unresolved. Trimming removed 2 bases at V and 0 bases at J, with 4 bases between. This CDR3 spans 13 amino acids. Germline V gene data show CDR1 as MDHEN and CDR2 as SYDVKM. CDR3: CASSLQPNYGYTF. CDR3 nucleotide sequence: TGTGCCAGCAGTTTACAACCTAACTATGGCTACACCTTC.

The J gene is TRBJ1-2, the V gene TRBV5-6; D gene uncertain. Trimming removed 1 base from V and 4 bases from J, with 14 bases in between. CDR3 length: 15 residues. Germline V CDR1 and CDR2: SGHDT, YYEEEE. The chain's CDR3 is CASSLFGLTLYGYTF. CDR3 bases: TGTGCCAGCAGCTTGTTTGGTCTGACACTCTATGGCTACACCTTC.

V usage is TRBV2 and J usage is TRBJ2-1; D remains unclear. Trimming cost V 4 bases and J 3 bases, with 10 bases left between them. Germline values: CDR1 SNHLY, CDR2 FYNNEI. The CDR3 has 14 amino acids. DNA of the CDR3: TGTGCCAGCAGTGCCGAGCGAATCTACAATGAGCAGTTCTTC. It yields the protein CASSAERIYNEQFF.

This chain uses TRBV25-1 with TRBJ2-7, with TRBD2 as a possible D gene (6 bases). The CDR3 runs to 15 residues. Trimming pared 7 bases from V and 5 bases from J, leaving 21 bases between. Looked up from germline, CDR1 is MGHDK and CDR2 is SYGVNS. The CDR3 DNA follows: TGTGCCAGCAAGAAGGAGGGGTCCGTATTCCACGAGCAGTACTTC. The encoded protein is CASKKEGSVFHEQYF.

The gene calls are TRBV5-4 and TRBJ2-7; perhaps TRBD2 as D (6 bases). The V end lost 4 bases, the J end lost 3 bases, and 17 bases lay between the germline ends. The CDR3 runs 15 residues. Germline CDR1 SGHNT, CDR2 YYREEE (reference sequence). As DNA, the CDR3 is TGTGCCAGCAGCCCCGGGAGTTCGATGGGCTACGAGCAGTACTTC. Amino acids: CASSPGSSMGYEQYF.

About this clone: Other DNA sequences from this sample encode an identical CDR3 as well. The J gene is TRBJ2-7, the V gene TRBV28; TRBD1 matches at 7 bases. CDR3 length: 13 amino acids. V was clipped by 2 bases and J by 5 bases; unmatched bases: 3. Germline V gene data show CDR1 as MDHEN and CDR2 as SYDVKM. CDR3 bases: TGTGCCAGCAGTTTAACAGGGGCCAACGAGCAGTACTTC. It translates to CASSLTGANEQYF.

The rearrangement links TRBV5-1 to TRBJ1-2; D perhaps matches TRBD1 (5 bases). Trimming cost V 1 base and J 3 bases, with 13 bases left between them. The CDR3 sequence is 15 residues long. Germline V CDR1 and CDR2: SGHRS, YFSETQ. CDR3 loop: CASSLLWGSDYGYTF. Written as DNA, the CDR3 is TGCGCCAGCAGCTTGTTGTGGGGGTCCGACTATGGCTACACCTTC.

The genes are TRBV5-4 and TRBJ2-2; 8 nucleotides match TRBD1. Germline CDR1 SGHNT, CDR2 YYREEE (reference sequence). The CDR3 covers 16 residues. J lost 1 base, V lost 5 bases, and 7 bases had no gene match. The CDR3 is CASRYRTGGNTGELFF. The CDR3 DNA is TGTGCCAGCAGATACAGAACAGGGGGGAACACCGGGGAGCTGTTTTTT.

This clone was recorded only once. Here the CDR3 reads CASSPSGPPILKQYF. CDR3 nucleotide sequence: TGTGCCAGCAGCCCCTCGGGCCCCCCTATCCTGAAGCAGTACTTC. The chain links TRBV5-5 to TRBJ2-7, with D unclear. Looked up from germline, CDR1 is SGHKS and CDR2 is YYEKEE (reference sequence). Trimming took 4 bases from V and 8 from J, leaving 22 bases between them. CDR3 length: 15 amino acids.

This clone occurred once. The chain recombines TRBV15 with TRBJ2-7; D remains unclear. CDR1 LNHNV and CDR2 YYDKDF come from the germline V gene (reference sequence). The CDR3 extends over 15 amino acids. The V and J ends lost 0 bases and 1 base respectively, with 10 bases between them. CDR3 protein: CATSRDQVGSYEQYF. Here the CDR3 DNA reads TGTGCCACCAGCAGAGATCAGGTGGGATCCTACGAGCAGTACTTC.

In this sample, this clone turned up once. The chain joins TRBV7-3 to TRBJ2-1; D perhaps matches TRBD2 (5 bases). From germline, CDR1 is SGHTA and CDR2 FQGTGA. The length of the CDR3 is 17 residues. Trimming cost V 2 bases and J 0 bases, with 14 bases left between them. CDR3 sequence (DNA): TGTGCCAGCAGCTTATACCCCCCGGGAAGCTCCTACAATGAGCAGTTCTTC. This encodes CASSLYPPGSSYNEQFF. Combining the CDR3 with reference TRBV7-3 and TRBJ2-1 gives the whole variable domain GAGVSQTPSNKVTEKGKYVELRCDPISGHTALYWYRQSLGQGPEFLIYFQGTGAADDSGLPNDRFFAVRPEGSVSTLKIQRTERGDSAVYLCASSLYPPGSSYNEQFFGPGTRLTVL.

CDR3 in DNA: TGTGCCAGCAGCTTGTGGGACAACACTGAAGCTTTCTTT. It translates to CASSLWDNTEAFF. The gene calls are TRBV5-4 and TRBJ1-1, with D possibly TRBD1 on 5 matching bases. CDR1 is SGHNT, CDR2 YYREEE, per germline (reference sequence). This CDR3 has 13 residues. V was clipped by 1 base and J by 2 bases, with 6 bases between them.

In this sample, this clone turned up once. The chain carries TRBV4-1 and TRBJ2-2; D unresolved. The length of the CDR3 is 18 residues. V dropped 0 bases and J dropped 4 bases, with 18 bases sitting between them. Looked up from germline, CDR1 is MGHRA and CDR2 is YSYEKL. The CDR3 region is CASSQDPTPPWSTGELFF. CDR3 nucleotide sequence: TGCGCCAGCAGCCAAGATCCCACACCTCCGTGGAGCACCGGGGAGCTGTTTTTT.

J is TRBJ1-5 and V is TRBV28; D is undetermined. Looked up from germline, CDR1 is MDHEN and CDR2 is SYDVKM. With 7 bases removed from V and 5 bases from J, the gap between germline ends came to 9 bases. There are 12 residues in the CDR3. CDR3 region: CASTLGYQPQHF. CDR3 bases: TGTGCCAGCACCCTGGGATATCAGCCCCAGCATTTT. The complete variable domain, with remaining parts taken from reference TRBV28 and TRBJ1-5, reads DVKVTQSSRYLVKRTGEKVFLECVQDMDHENMFWYRQDPGLGLRLIYFSYDVKMKEKGDIPEGYSVSREKKERFSLILESASTNQTSMYLCASTLGYQPQHFGDGTRLSIL.

This clone showed up just a few times. In nucleotides, the CDR3 is TGTGCCAGCAGTCTTGAGGTTAGTAGGCTGATGAACACTGAAGCTTTCTTT. Its protein product is CASSLEVSRLMNTEAFF. The V and J genes are TRBV28 and TRBJ1-1; D is undetermined. The CDR3 contains 17 residues. Germline V gene data show CDR1 as MDHEN and CDR2 as SYDVKM. The V end was cut by 5 bases, the J end by 0 bases, with 19 bases between.

The chain has TRBV1 and TRBJ2-6. TRBV1 is described as a pseudogene. This CDR3 region has 17 residues. DNA for the CDR3: TGCACCAGCAGCGCAGTGAGTTCACAAAGTCGGGCCAACGTCCTGACTTTC. Translation gives CTSSAVSSQSRANVLTF.

J is TRBJ2-4 and V is TRBV19, with a possible D match to TRBD2 (7 bases). The V gene's germline CDR1 is LNHDA and CDR2 SQIVND (reference sequence). Trimming stripped 6 bases from V and 1 base from J, with 19 bases between. The CDR3 runs to 17 residues. The CDR3 here is CASSPTRGGWAKNIQYF. The CDR3 nucleotides read TGTGCCAGTAGCCCAACGCGCGGGGGCTGGGCCAAAAACATTCAGTACTTC.

The genes are TRBV4-3 and TRBJ1-3, with D possibly TRBD1 on 5 matching bases. V shed 0 bases and J shed 2 bases, with 14 bases lying between them. CDR3 length equals 17 residues. CDR1 and CDR2 from the germline V gene are LGHNA and YSLEER. Here the CDR3 DNA reads TGCGCCAGCAGCCAAGATGCGGTCGGGGGGACTGGAAACACCATATATTTT. This codes for CASSQDAVGGTGNTIYF.